Listed below are T cell receptor beta chains from one sample, sequenced in a study of T cell changes during pregnancy in multiple sclerosis. Clones were sequenced by immunoSEQ multiplex PCR, and TCRdb holds only the in-frame ones, with some missing. The table records about 44,000 clones, 80% to 90% of them present only once. Sample: CD4+ T cells from peripheral blood mononuclear cells, taken after pregnancy. The receptors were gathered from a female donor with multiple sclerosis, enrolled in a pregnancy study. The CDR3 runs from the conserved cysteine through the conserved F or W. The D gene is left open where the match is weak. A clone size is listed for some rows: how often the clone was seen (once, few, many), or a class if it is expanded.

CDR3aa: CASSFPSSRREQYF
CDR3nt: TGTGCCAGCAGTTTTCCCTCATCTAGACGCGAGCAGTACTTC
v_gene: TRBV28
abundance: -
d_gene: -
j_gene: TRBJ2-7

CDR3aa: CASSERSSGANVLTF
CDR3nt: TGTGCCAGCAGTGAAAGGAGCTCTGGGGCCAACGTCCTGACTTTC
v_gene: TRBV6-1
abundance: -
d_gene: -
j_gene: TRBJ2-6

CDR3aa: CASSATGGAYEQYF
CDR3nt: TGTGCCAGCAGCGCCACAGGGGGAGCCTACGAGCAGTACTTC
v_gene: TRBV7-9
abundance: -
d_gene: TRBD1
j_gene: TRBJ2-7

CDR3aa: CASSVDGSTDYEQYF
CDR3nt: TGTGCCAGCAGCGTAGACGGGAGCACGGACTACGAGCAGTACTTC
v_gene: TRBV9
abundance: -
d_gene: -
j_gene: TRBJ2-7

CDR3aa: CASSQGRARGRVSDTQYF
CDR3nt: TGCGCCAGCAGCCAAGGTAGGGCCAGGGGGCGCGTATCAGATACGCAGTATTTT
v_gene: TRBV4-1
abundance: -
d_gene: TRBD1
j_gene: TRBJ2-3

CDR3aa: CASSSQAPANTGELFF
CDR3nt: TGTGCCAGCAGCTCCCAGGCGCCCGCGAACACCGGGGAGCTGTTTTTT
v_gene: TRBV7-9
abundance: -
d_gene: -
j_gene: TRBJ2-2

CDR3aa: CASSGRDRDKQPQHF
CDR3nt: TGTGCCAGCAGTGGCCGGGACAGGGACAAACAGCCCCAGCATTTT
v_gene: TRBV6-1
abundance: -
d_gene: TRBD1
j_gene: TRBJ1-5

CDR3aa: CASSSRQMNTEAFF
CDR3nt: TGTGCCAGCAGTTCCAGACAGATGAACACTGAAGCTTTCTTT
v_gene: TRBV6-5
abundance: few
d_gene: -
j_gene: TRBJ1-1

CDR3aa: CASSLASSGWKYF
CDR3nt: TGTGCCAGCAGCTTGGCGTCTAGCGGGTGGAAGTACTTC
v_gene: TRBV5-6
abundance: -
d_gene: TRBD2
j_gene: TRBJ2-4

CDR3aa: CASRTGLSSYEQYF
CDR3nt: TGTGCCAGCAGGACAGGGTTGAGCTCCTACGAGCAGTACTTC
v_gene: TRBV6-1
abundance: -
d_gene: TRBD1
j_gene: TRBJ2-7

CDR3aa: CASSGLVGNEQFF
CDR3nt: TGTGCCAGCAGTGGACTAGTTGGTAATGAGCAGTTCTTC
v_gene: TRBV2
abundance: -
d_gene: -
j_gene: TRBJ2-1

CDR3aa: CASSRDRVNWNEQYF
CDR3nt: TGCGCCAGCAGCCGCGACAGGGTGAACTGGAACGAGCAGTACTTC
v_gene: TRBV4-1
abundance: -
d_gene: TRBD1
j_gene: TRBJ2-7

CDR3aa: CASSKGGSSGANVLTF
CDR3nt: TGTGCCAGTAGTAAAGGCGGGAGCTCTGGGGCCAACGTCCTGACTTTC
v_gene: TRBV19
abundance: -
d_gene: TRBD2
j_gene: TRBJ2-6

CDR3aa: CAWSGAGVRDKQFF
CDR3nt: TGTGCCTGGAGTGGAGCGGGGGTCCGGGACAAGCAGTTCTTC
v_gene: TRBV30
abundance: -
d_gene: TRBD2
j_gene: TRBJ2-1

CDR3aa: CASSPAIAGGLIHEQYF
CDR3nt: TGTGCCAGCAGCCCCGCTATAGCGGGAGGCTTGATCCACGAGCAGTACTTC
v_gene: TRBV7-9
abundance: -
d_gene: TRBD2
j_gene: TRBJ2-7

CDR3aa: CASALEETQYF
CDR3nt: TGTGCCAGCGCGTTGGAAGAGACCCAGTACTTC
v_gene: TRBV28
abundance: -
d_gene: -
j_gene: TRBJ2-5